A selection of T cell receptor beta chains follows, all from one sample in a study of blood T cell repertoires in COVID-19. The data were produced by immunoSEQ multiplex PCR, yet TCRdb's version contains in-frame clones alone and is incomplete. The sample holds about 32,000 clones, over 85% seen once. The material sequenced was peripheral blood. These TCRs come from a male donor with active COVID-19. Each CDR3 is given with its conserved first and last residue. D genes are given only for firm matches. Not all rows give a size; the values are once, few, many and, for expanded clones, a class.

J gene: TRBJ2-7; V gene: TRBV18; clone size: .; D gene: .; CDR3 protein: CASSPLQRGKRYEQYF; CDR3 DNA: TGTGCCAGCTCACCACTTCAGCGCGGCAAGAGATACGAGCAGTACTTC
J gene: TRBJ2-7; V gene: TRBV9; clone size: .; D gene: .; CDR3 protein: CASSVDQGGYEQYF; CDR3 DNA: TGTGCCAGCAGCGTAGATCAGGGAGGCTACGAGCAGTACTTC
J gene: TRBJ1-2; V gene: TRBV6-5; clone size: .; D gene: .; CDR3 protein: CASSSGLFNYGYTF; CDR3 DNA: TGTGCCAGCAGTTCAGGACTCTTTAACTATGGCTACACCTTC
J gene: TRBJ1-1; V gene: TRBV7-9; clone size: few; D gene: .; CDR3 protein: CASLPGLPRAGTEAFF; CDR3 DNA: TGTGCCAGCCTTCCCGGACTACCTAGGGCTGGCACTGAAGCTTTCTTT
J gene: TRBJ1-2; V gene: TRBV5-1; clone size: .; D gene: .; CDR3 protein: CASSLQGYGYTF; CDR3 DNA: TGCGCCAGCAGCTTACAGGGCTATGGCTACACCTTC
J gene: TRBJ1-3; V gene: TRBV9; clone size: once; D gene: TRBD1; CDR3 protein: CASSVEAQGAKGNTIYF; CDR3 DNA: TGTGCCAGCAGCGTAGAGGCTCAGGGGGCGAAAGGAAACACCATATATTTT
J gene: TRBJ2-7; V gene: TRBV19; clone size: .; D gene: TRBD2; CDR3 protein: CASRPGGYANEQYF; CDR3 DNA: TGTGCCAGTAGACCCGGGGGGTACGCGAACGAGCAGTACTTC
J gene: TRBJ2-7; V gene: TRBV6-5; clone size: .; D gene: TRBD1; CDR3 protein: CASRDRGVTYEQYF; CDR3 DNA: TGTGCCAGCAGGGACAGGGGGGTGACCTACGAGCAGTACTTC
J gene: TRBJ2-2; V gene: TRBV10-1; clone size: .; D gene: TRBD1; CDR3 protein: CASSGGQGAATGELFF; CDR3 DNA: TGCGCCAGCAGTGGGGGACAGGGGGCGGCCACCGGGGAGCTGTTTTTT
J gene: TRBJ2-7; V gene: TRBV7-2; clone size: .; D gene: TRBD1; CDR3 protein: CASSLDRGRIGYEQYF; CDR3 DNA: TGTGCCAGCAGCCTGGACAGGGGGCGTATCGGCTACGAGCAGTACTTC
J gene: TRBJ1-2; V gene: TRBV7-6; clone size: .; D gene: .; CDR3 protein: CASRTGSHHGYTF; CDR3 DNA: TGTGCCAGCAGAACAGGTTCCCATCATGGCTACACCTTC
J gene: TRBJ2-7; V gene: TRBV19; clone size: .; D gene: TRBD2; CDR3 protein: CASSRKTSGGPYEQYF; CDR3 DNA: TGTGCCAGTAGTAGGAAGACTAGCGGGGGCCCCTACGAGCAGTACTTC
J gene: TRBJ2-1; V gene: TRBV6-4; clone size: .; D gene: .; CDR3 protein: CASSLKEGLDEQFF; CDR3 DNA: TGTGCCAGCAGCCTAAAGGAGGGGTTGGATGAGCAGTTCTTC
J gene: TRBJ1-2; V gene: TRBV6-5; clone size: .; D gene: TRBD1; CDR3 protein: CASSYRLTGNYGYTF; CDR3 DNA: TGTGCCAGCAGTTACCGCTTGACAGGGAACTATGGCTACACCTTC
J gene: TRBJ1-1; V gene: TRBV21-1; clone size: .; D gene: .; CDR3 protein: CASSKDRYTGGLTEAFF; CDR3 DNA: TGTGCCAGCAGCAAAGATAGGTATACAGGGGGATTAACTGAAGCTTTCTTT
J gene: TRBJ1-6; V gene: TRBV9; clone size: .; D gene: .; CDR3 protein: CASGVGPINSPLHF; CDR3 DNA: TGTGCCAGCGGGGTGGGGCCGATTAATTCACCCCTCCACTTT
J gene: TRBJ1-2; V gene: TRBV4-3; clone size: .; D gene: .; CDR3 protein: CASSQDTVKVYYGYTF; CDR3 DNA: TGCGCCAGCAGCCAAGATACAGTAAAAGTATACTATGGCTACACCTTC
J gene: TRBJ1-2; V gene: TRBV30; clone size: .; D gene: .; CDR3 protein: CAWSNKRLPNYGYTF; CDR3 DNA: TGTGCCTGGAGCAACAAGAGGTTACCTAACTATGGCTACACCTTC
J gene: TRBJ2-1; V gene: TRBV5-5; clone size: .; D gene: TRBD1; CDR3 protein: CASSLGQGRNNEQFF; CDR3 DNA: TGTGCCAGCAGCTTGGGACAGGGGAGGAACAATGAGCAGTTCTTC
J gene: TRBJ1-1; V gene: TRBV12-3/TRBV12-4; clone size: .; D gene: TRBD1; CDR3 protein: CASTDRGGTEAFF; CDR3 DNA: TGTGCCAGCACGGACAGGGGGGGGACTGAAGCTTTCTTT
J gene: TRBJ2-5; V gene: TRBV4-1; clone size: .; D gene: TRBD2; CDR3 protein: CASSQRSGGKETQYF; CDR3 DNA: TGCGCCAGCAGCCAAAGATCGGGGGGGAAAGAGACCCAGTACTTC
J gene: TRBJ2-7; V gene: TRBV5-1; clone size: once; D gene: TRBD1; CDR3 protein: CASSGGTGTYEQYF; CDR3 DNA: TGCGCCAGCAGCGGCGGGACAGGGACCTACGAGCAGTACTTC
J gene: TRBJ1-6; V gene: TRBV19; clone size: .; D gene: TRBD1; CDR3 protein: CASSNPGQGGDNSPLHF; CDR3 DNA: TGTGCCAGTAGTAACCCCGGACAGGGGGGTGATAATTCACCCCTCCACTTT
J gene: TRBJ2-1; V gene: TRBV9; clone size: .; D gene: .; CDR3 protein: CASSLASDEQFF; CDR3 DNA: TGTGCCAGCAGTTTAGCGTCGGATGAGCAGTTCTTC
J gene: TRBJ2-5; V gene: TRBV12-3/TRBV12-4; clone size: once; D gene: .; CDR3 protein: CASSLKRQETQYF; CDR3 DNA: TGTGCCAGCAGTTTAAAGCGCCAAGAGACCCAGTACTTC
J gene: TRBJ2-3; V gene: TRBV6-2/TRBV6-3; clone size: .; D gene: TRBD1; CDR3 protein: CASSFGTGRPDTQYF; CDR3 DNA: TGTGCCAGCAGTTTCGGGACAGGGCGTCCAGATACGCAGTATTTT
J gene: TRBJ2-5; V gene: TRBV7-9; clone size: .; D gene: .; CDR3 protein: CASSSDRNQETQYF; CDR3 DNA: TGTGCCAGCAGCTCAGACAGAAATCAAGAGACCCAGTACTTC
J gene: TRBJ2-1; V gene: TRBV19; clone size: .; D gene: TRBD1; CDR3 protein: CASTQSGQALYNEQFF; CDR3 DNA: TGTGCCAGTACCCAATCAGGACAGGCCTTGTACAATGAGCAGTTCTTC
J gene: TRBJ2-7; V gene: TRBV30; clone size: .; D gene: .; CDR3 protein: CAWSKGQFSFSGEQYF; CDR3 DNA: TGTGCCTGGAGTAAAGGACAGTTCTCCTTTTCTGGCGAGCAGTACTTC
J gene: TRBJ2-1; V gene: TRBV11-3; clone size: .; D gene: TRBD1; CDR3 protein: CASSLRNTGGAYNEQFF; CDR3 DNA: TGTGCCAGCAGCCTCAGGAATACAGGGGGCGCTTACAATGAGCAGTTCTTC
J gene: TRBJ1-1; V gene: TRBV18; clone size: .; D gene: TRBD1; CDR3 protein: CASSPGDRVVYTEAFF; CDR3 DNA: TGTGCCAGCTCGCCGGGGGACAGGGTGGTCTATACTGAAGCTTTCTTT
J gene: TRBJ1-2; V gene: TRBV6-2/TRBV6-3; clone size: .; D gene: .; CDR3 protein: CASSYKGNYGYTF; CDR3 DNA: TGTGCCAGCAGTTACAAGGGGAACTATGGCTACACCTTC